This TCR beta chain came from a study of cytomegalovirus exposure and HLA in healthy donors. The V and J ends lost 3 bases and 8 bases respectively, with 14 bases between them. The CDR3 is 14 residues long. The germline V gene has CDR1 LNHDA and CDR2 SQIVND (reference sequence). Sequencing was performed with immunoSEQ multiplex PCR; in TCRdb, only in-frame clones are kept and a portion is missing. The table has about 120,000 clones, roughly 95% seen once. This clonotype was sampled from a man between 18 and 35 years old in good health and CMV-seronegative. This chain connects TRBV19 to TRBJ2-1, with D possibly being TRBD2 (6 bases). Sequenced sample: PBMCs. CDR3 loop: CASSIRTTRDEQFF. Written as DNA, the CDR3 is TGTGCCAGTAGTATCCGGACTACGCGGGATGAGCAGTTCTTC.